These 9 T cell receptor beta chains share one sample of origin, sequenced in a study of T-cell memory formation after mild COVID-19. TCRdb re-analysed the 5' RACE reads in MiXCR, keeping a single row per CDR3 protein. The data hold about 400,000 distinct CDR3 sequences, with 20% to 30% observed a single time. Sequences were obtained from PBMCs or a T cell subset sorted from them (not recorded which). Receptors originate from an adult woman who had mild COVID-19 (a few samples of this study predate the infection). Cell type and time point are not known.

The rearrangement links TRBV7-2 to TRBJ2-7; tentatively, D is TRBD1 or TRBD2 (6 bases each). Per germline, CDR1 SGHTA and CDR2 FQGNSA. This CDR3 spans 14 amino acids. The ends were cut back, 4 bases at V and 7 bases at J, with 17 bases in the middle. The CDR3 DNA sequence: TGTGCCAGCAGCTCCAGTTGGGGGGCAGGGGAGCAGTACTTC. It yields the protein CASSSSWGAGEQYF.

The V gene is TRBV20-1, the J gene TRBJ2-3, with 11 bases identical to TRBD2. The CDR3 loop spans 16 amino acids. Germline V lookup: CDR1 DFQATT, CDR2 SNEGSKA (reference sequence). J lost 1 base, V lost 1 base, and 4 bases had no gene match. The CDR3 loop is CSARALGLAGTDTQYF. The CDR3 nucleotides are TGCAGTGCTAGAGCCCTGGGACTAGCGGGCACAGATACGCAGTATTTT.

The chain couples TRBV11-2 to TRBJ1-5; a possible D gene is TRBD1 (5 bases). The CDR3 consists of 14 residues. V was trimmed by 0 bases and J by 10 bases, leaving 13 bases between them. CDR1 is SGHAT, CDR2 FQNNGV, per germline. CDR3 loop: CASSLDRGGPPQHF. CDR3 DNA sequence: TGTGCCAGCAGCTTAGATCGGGGCGGCCCCCCCCAGCATTTT.

The CDR3 DNA sequence: TGTGCCAGTACACCCGGGGCGGGAGGGCCTGAGCAGTACTTC. Protein sequence: CASTPGAGGPEQYF. V gene TRBV19 combines with J gene TRBJ2-7; 9 bases fit TRBD2. Germline V gene sequence: CDR1 LNHDA, CDR2 SQIVND (reference sequence). This CDR3 region has 14 residues. With V trimmed by 7 bases and J by 7 bases, 11 bases remained unmatched.

The rearrangement uses TRBV6-5 and TRBJ2-3, with 7 bases fitting TRBD2. V lost 5 bases to trimming and J lost 3 bases; unmatched junction nucleotides: 11. The germline gives CDR1 MNHEY, CDR2 SVGAGI. The length of the CDR3 is 16 residues. The CDR3 DNA follows: TGTGCCAGCAGTCCTCGGCGGGAGCTGCGTACAGATACGCAGTATTTT. This encodes CASSPRRELRTDTQYF.

V is TRBV11-2 and J is TRBJ2-7; D unresolved. There are 14 residues in the CDR3. Germline CDR1 reads SGHAT; CDR2 reads FQNNGV. Trimming left V 5 bases short and J 5 bases short, with 16 bases between. CDR3 DNA sequence: TGTGCCAGCAGCCGATTGGCCTCAAGCCACGAGCAGTACTTC. This sequence encodes CASSRLASSHEQYF.

This clonotype was found many times. The V call is TRBV12-3 or TRBV12-4, the J call TRBJ2-5; possibly TRBD1 or TRBD2 for D (5 bases each). The CDR3 consists of 14 residues. Trimming stripped 6 bases from V and 5 bases from J, with 16 bases between. CDR3 protein: CASSRGSGGETQYF. The CDR3 region has the DNA TGTGCCAGCAGCCGAGGAAGTGGGGGTGAGACCCAGTACTTC.

This clonotype has more than one count but fewer than ten. The chain uses TRBV4-1 and TRBJ2-1, with 7 bases matching TRBD1. Trimming removed 6 bases from V and 7 bases from J; junction bases left unmatched: 3. The length of the CDR3 is 12 residues. CDR1 is MGHRA, CDR2 YSYEKL, per germline. The CDR3 here is CASSDRVNEQFF. The CDR3 DNA reads TGCGCCAGCAGTGACAGGGTTAATGAGCAGTTCTTC.

This clonotype has just a few counts. The V gene is TRBV5-1, the J gene TRBJ2-7; D is unresolved. Trimming pared 0 bases from V and 1 base from J, leaving 8 bases between. CDR3 size: 14 residues. Germline V CDR1 and CDR2: SGHRS, YFSETQ. CDR3 amino acids: CASSLGIFSYEQYF. The CDR3 DNA reads as TGCGCCAGCAGCTTGGGAATTTTTTCCTACGAGCAGTACTTC.